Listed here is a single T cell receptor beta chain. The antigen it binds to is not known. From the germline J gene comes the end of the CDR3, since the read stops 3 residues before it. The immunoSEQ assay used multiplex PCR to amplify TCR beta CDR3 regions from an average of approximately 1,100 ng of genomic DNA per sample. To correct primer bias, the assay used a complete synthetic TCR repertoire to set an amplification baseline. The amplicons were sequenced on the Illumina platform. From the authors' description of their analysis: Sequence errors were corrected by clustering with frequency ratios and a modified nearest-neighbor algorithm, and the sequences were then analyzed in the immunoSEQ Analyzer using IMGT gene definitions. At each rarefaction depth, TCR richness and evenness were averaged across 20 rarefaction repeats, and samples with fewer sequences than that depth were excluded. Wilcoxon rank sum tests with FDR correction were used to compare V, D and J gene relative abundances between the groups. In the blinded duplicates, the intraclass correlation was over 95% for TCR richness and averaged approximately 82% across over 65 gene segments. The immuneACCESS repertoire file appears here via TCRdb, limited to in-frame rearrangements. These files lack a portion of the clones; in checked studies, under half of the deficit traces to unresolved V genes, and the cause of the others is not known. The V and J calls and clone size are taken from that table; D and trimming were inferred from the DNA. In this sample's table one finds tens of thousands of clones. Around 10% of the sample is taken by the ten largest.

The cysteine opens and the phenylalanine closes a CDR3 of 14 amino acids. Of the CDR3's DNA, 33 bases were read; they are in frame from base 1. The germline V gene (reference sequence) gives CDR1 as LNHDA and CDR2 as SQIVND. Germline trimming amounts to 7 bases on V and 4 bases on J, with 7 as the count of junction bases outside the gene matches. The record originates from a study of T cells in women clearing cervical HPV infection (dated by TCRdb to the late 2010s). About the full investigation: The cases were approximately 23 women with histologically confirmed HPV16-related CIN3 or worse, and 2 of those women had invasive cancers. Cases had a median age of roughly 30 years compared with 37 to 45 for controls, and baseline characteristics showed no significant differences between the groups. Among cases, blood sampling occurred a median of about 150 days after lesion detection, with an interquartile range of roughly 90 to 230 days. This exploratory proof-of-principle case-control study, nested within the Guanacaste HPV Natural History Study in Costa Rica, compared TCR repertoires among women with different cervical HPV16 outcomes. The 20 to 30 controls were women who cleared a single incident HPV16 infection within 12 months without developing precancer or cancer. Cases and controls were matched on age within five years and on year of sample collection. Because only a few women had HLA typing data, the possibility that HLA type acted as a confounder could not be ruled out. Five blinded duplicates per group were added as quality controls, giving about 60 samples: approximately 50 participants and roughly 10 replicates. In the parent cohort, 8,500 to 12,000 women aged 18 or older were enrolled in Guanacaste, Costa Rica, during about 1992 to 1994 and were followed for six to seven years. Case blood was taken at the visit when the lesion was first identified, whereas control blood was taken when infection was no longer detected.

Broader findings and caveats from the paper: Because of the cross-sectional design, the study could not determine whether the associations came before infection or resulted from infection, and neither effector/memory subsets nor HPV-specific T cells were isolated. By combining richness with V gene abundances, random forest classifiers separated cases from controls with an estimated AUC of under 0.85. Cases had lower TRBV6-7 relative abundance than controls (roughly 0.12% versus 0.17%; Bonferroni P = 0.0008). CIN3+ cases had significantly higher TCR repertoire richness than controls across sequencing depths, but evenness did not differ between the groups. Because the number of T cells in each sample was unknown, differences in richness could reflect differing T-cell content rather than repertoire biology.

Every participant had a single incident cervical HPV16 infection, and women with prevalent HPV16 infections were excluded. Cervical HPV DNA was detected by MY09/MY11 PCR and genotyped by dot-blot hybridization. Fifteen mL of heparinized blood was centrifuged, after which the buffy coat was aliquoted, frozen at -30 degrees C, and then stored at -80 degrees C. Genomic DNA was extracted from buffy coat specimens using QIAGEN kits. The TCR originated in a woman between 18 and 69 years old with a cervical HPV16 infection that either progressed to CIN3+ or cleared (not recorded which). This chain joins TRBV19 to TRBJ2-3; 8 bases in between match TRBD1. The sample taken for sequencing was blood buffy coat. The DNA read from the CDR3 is TGTGCCAGTATCTCCCGACAGGGGTCAGATACG. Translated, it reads CASISRQGSDT. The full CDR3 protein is CASISRQGSDTQYF.